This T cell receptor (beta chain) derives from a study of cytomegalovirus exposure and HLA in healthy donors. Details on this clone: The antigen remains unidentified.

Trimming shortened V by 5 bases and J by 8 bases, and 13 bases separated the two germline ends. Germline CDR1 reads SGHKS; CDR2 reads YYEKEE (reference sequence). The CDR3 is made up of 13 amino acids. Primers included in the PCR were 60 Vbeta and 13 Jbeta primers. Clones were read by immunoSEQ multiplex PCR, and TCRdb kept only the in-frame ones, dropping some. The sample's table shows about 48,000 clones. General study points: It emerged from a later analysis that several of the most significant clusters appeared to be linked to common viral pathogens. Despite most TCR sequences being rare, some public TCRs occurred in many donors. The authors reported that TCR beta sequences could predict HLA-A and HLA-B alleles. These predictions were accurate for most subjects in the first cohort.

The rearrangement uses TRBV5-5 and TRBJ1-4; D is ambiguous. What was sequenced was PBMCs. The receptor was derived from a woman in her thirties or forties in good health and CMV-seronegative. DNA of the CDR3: TGTGCCAGCAGGTCGGAGAGGAGGGAAAAACTGTTTTTT. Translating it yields CASRSERREKLFF. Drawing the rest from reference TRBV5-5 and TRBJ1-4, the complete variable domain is DAGVTQSPTHLIKTRGQQVTLRCSPISGHKSVSWYQQVLGQGPQFIFQYYEKEERGRGNFPDRFSARQFPNYSSELNVNALLLGDSALYLCASRSERREKLFFGSGTQLSVL.